The rows below give T cell receptor beta chains drawn from one sample of a study of shared clonotypes between healthy human individuals. Profiling relied on immunoSEQ multiplex PCR, and the TCRdb table lists in-frame clones only, not all of them. The table lists some 2,000,000 clones, roughly 95% of them singletons, with 0.1% to 0.15% in the top ten. Sequencing was done on a sample of naive CD4+ T cells sorted from blood. The receptors derive from a man between 18 and 29 years old in good health. Both conserved end residues are part of each CDR3. The D gene is left open where the match is weak. Clone size, where shown, is once, few, many, or a class for clones that have expanded.

j_gene	v_gene	abundance	d_gene	CDR3nt	CDR3aa
TRBJ2-5	TRBV5-1	NA	TRBD2	TGCGCCAGCAGCCCAGCTGGGACTAGCGGTAGAGAGACCCAGTACTTC	CASSPAGTSGRETQYF
TRBJ2-3	TRBV7-2	NA	TRBD2	TGTGCCAGCAGCTTAGGAGCGGGAGCTTTCGGTTATAGGGTTACGCAGTATTTT	CASSLGAGAFGYRVTQYF
TRBJ2-5	TRBV29-1	NA	NA	TGCAGCGTTGAAGATTGGGCTAGCGACCAAGAGACCCAGTACTTC	CSVEDWASDQETQYF
TRBJ2-7	TRBV9	NA	TRBD2	TGTGCCAGCAGCGTAGGTGAGCGGGAGTGGGACTCCGAGCAGTACTTC	CASSVGEREWDSEQYF
TRBJ1-2	TRBV27	NA	NA	TGTGCCAGCAGTCTCCAGGGTCTGGGGGCTAACTATGGCTACACCTTC	CASSLQGLGANYGYTF
TRBJ1-4	TRBV2	NA	TRBD1	TGTGCCAGCTCCTACAGGGGTCTTCGAGGACCCTCCCTGTTTTTT	CASSYRGLRGPSLFF
TRBJ1-5	TRBV5-4	NA	NA	TGTGCCAGCAGCTCGAGCGCTTACGGTCAGCCCCAGCATTTT	CASSSSAYGQPQHF
TRBJ2-2	TRBV6-5	NA	NA	TGTGCCAGCAGTTACGGATCCCGGGGGACCGGGGAGCTGTTTTTT	CASSYGSRGTGELFF
TRBJ2-7	TRBV30	NA	NA	TGTGCCTGGAGTTCTAAGGGGGCAGGAGGGGACGAGCAGTACTTC	CAWSSKGAGGDEQYF
TRBJ2-7	TRBV6-5	NA	TRBD2	TGTGCCAGCAGTTACTCTCCTAGCGGGGGTTACGAGCAGTACTTC	CASSYSPSGGYEQYF
TRBJ2-4	TRBV19	NA	TRBD1	TGTGCCAGTAGCCGACAGGGGACCCTAAACATTCAGTACTTC	CASSRQGTLNIQYF
TRBJ2-1	TRBV19	NA	NA	TGTGCCAGTAGTATGTTCGGGGCAGGGTCGTACAATGAGCAGTTCTTC	CASSMFGAGSYNEQFF
TRBJ2-5	TRBV29-1	once	TRBD1	TGCAGCGTTGACTTCAGGGACAGGGGAGAAGAGACCCAGTACTTC	CSVDFRDRGEETQYF
TRBJ2-5	TRBV7-2	NA	NA	TGTGCCAGCAGCTTAGGGGTGGGGTACCAAGAGACCCAGTACTTC	CASSLGVGYQETQYF
TRBJ2-3	TRBV11-2	NA	TRBD2	TGTGCCAGCAGCTTAGTATCTGGACGAGCGGGGAGAGATACGCAGTATTTT	CASSLVSGRAGRDTQYF
TRBJ2-2	TRBV5-1	NA	NA	TGCGCCAGCAGCGAGGGACTGACGACCGGGGAGCTGTTTTTT	CASSEGLTTGELFF
TRBJ1-1	TRBV25-1	NA	NA	TGTGCCAGCAGTGAAAGGGTCTACACTGAAGCTTTCTTT	CASSERVYTEAFF
TRBJ1-2	TRBV28	NA	TRBD1	TGTGCCAGCAGTTACCGGACAGGGCTCTATGGCTACACCTTC	CASSYRTGLYGYTF
TRBJ2-3	TRBV7-9	NA	NA	TGTGCCAGCAGCCAAAGGACCATTGTTGGAGATACGCAGTATTTT	CASSQRTIVGDTQYF
TRBJ2-3	TRBV6-5	NA	NA	TGTGCCAGCAGTCGGGGAGATACGCAGTATTTT	CASSRGDTQYF
TRBJ1-2	TRBV6-1	few	NA	TGTGCCAGCAGTGGTGCGGTGACTAACTATGGCTACACCTTC	CASSGAVTNYGYTF
TRBJ2-3	TRBV11-1	NA	NA	TGTGCCAGCAGCCTTACTCCAGATACGCAGTATTTT	CASSLTPDTQYF
TRBJ1-1	TRBV28	NA	NA	TGTGCCAGCAGTTCAAGATGGAACACTGAAGCTTTCTTT	CASSSRWNTEAFF
TRBJ2-7	TRBV6-1	once	NA	TGTGCCAGCAGTGTACCTTCCGGGGCCCTGGCATACTTC	CASSVPSGALAYF
TRBJ2-1	TRBV5-4	once	NA	TGTGCCAGCAGCTTAGCCGGAGGGGGCGCCTACAATGAGCAGTTCTTC	CASSLAGGGAYNEQFF
TRBJ1-1	TRBV7-2	NA	NA	TGTGCCAGCAGCCCGACAGGCTTGAACACTGAAGCTTTCTTT	CASSPTGLNTEAFF
TRBJ2-2	TRBV6-8	NA	NA	TGTGCCAGCAGTTACCACCGGGACCCACGACCCGGGGAGCTGTTTTTT	CASSYHRDPRPGELFF
TRBJ2-1	TRBV5-1	NA	NA	TGCGCCAGCAGCTTGGAGGCTAGCTGGGGCAATGAGCAGTTCTTC	CASSLEASWGNEQFF
TRBJ2-7	TRBV18	NA	TRBD2	TGTGCCAGCTCACCAAAAGTAGCGGGAGCTGATGAGCAGTACTTC	CASSPKVAGADEQYF
TRBJ2-5	TRBV5-4	once	TRBD2	TGTGCCAGCAGCTTGGGGAGCGGGAGAGGCGAGACCCAGTACTTC	CASSLGSGRGETQYF
TRBJ2-7	TRBV2	NA	NA	TGTGCCAGCAGTAGTCGGGGCCACTCCTACGAGCAGTACTTC	CASSSRGHSYEQYF
TRBJ1-6	TRBV19	NA	TRBD1	TGTGCCAGTAGTACCATCCCAGGGACAGGGAATTCACCCCTCCACTTT	CASSTIPGTGNSPLHF
TRBJ1-2	TRBV6-5	many	TRBD1	TGTGCCAGCAGTTCTCCGGGACAGGCATTCTATGGCTACACCTTC	CASSSPGQAFYGYTF
TRBJ2-7	TRBV18	NA	NA	TGTGCCAGCTCACCAGGGAGAAGCGGAAGCTCCTACGAGCAGTACTTC	CASSPGRSGSSYEQYF
TRBJ1-1	TRBV6-1	NA	NA	TGTGCCAGCAGTGAAGGGACCTTGTTAGCTGAAGCTTTCTTT	CASSEGTLLAEAFF
TRBJ2-5	TRBV9	NA	NA	TGTGCCAGCAGCGTACTGGGGGAGATGGAGCGAGAGACCCAGTACTTC	CASSVLGEMERETQYF
TRBJ2-3	TRBV30	NA	NA	TGTGCCTGGGGTTCCAGGGGAAACTTGTATTCTACAGATACGCAGTATTTT	CAWGSRGNLYSTDTQYF
TRBJ2-7	TRBV11-2	NA	NA	TGTGCCAGCAGCTTTACCGCGGAGCAGTACTTC	CASSFTAEQYF
TRBJ1-1	TRBV7-9	NA	NA	TGTGCCAGCAGCTATGCCGATCCGAACACTGAAGCTTTCTTT	CASSYADPNTEAFF
TRBJ1-5	TRBV28	NA	NA	TGTGCCAGCAGTTTAGCGGCTTTAGGAGGTGGAGGGCCCCAGCATTTT	CASSLAALGGGGPQHF
TRBJ2-5	TRBV7-2	few	TRBD1	TGTGCCAGCAGCCCAGACAGGGTTGAGACCCAGTACTTC	CASSPDRVETQYF
TRBJ2-3	TRBV30	NA	NA	TGTGCCTGGAGCGACCGTCGCAGCAGCACAGATACGCAGTATTTT	CAWSDRRSSTDTQYF